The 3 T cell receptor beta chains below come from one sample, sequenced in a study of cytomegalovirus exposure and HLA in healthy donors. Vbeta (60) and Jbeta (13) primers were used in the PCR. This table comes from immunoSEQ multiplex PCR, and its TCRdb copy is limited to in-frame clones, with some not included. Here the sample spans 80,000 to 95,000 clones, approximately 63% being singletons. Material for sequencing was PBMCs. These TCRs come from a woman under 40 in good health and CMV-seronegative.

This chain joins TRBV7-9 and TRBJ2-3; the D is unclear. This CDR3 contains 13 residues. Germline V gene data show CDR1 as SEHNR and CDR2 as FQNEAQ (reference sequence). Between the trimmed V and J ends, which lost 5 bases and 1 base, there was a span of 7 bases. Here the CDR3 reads CASSVQGTDTQYF. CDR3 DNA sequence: TGTGCCAGCAGCGTCCAGGGCACAGATACGCAGTATTTT.

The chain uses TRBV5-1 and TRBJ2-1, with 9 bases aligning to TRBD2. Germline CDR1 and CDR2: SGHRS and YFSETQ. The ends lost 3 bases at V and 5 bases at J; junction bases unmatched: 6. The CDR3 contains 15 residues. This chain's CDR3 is CASSYLAGVNNEQFF. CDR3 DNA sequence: TGCGCCAGCAGCTACTTAGCGGGGGTCAACAATGAGCAGTTCTTC.

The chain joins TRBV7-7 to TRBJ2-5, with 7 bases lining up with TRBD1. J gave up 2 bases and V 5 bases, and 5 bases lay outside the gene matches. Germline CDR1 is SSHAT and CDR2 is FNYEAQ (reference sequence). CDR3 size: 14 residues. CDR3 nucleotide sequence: TGTGCCAGCAGCCGGGACAGATATCAAGAGACCCAGTACTTC. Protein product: CASSRDRYQETQYF.